The 12 T cell receptor beta chains below come from one sample, sequenced in a study of blood T cell repertoires in COVID-19. Assay: immunoSEQ multiplex PCR; the TCRdb copy retains only in-frame clones and omits some. The sample has about 210,000 clones; 92% are singletons. The sample taken for sequencing was peripheral blood. The receptors shown here come from a young man with acute or convalescent COVID-19.

The chain joins TRBV30 to TRBJ2-7, with D perhaps matching TRBD2 (6 bases). Germline V gene lookup returns CDR1 GTSNPN and CDR2 SVGIG (reference sequence). This CDR3 region has 17 residues. The V and J ends lost 0 bases and 2 bases respectively, with 20 bases between them. Here the CDR3 reads CAWSVRVGGLLTYEQYF. The CDR3 nucleotides are TGTGCCTGGAGTGTACGAGTGGGAGGTCTGTTAACCTACGAGCAGTACTTC.

The rearrangement links TRBV15 to TRBJ1-5; D is unclear. Per germline, CDR1 LNHNV and CDR2 YYDKDF (reference sequence). The V gene lost 2 bases and the J gene lost 4 bases, with 12 bases spanning the gap. The CDR3 is made up of 15 amino acids. CDR3 residues: CATSRSSADNQPQHF. CDR3 DNA sequence: TGTGCCACCAGCAGATCCTCAGCGGATAATCAGCCCCAGCATTTT.

The J gene is TRBJ1-5, the V gene TRBV24-1; 9 nucleotides align to TRBD1. V was clipped by 8 bases and J by 5 bases; unmatched bases: 21. The germline CDR1 and CDR2 sequences are KGHDR and SFDVKD. The CDR3 spans 19 residues. CDR3 sequence reads: CATKGPGTGIIACHQPQHF. CDR3 bases: TGTGCCACCAAGGGGCCCGGGACAGGGATCATCGCCTGTCATCAGCCCCAGCATTTT.

The CDR3 spells CASSLGAGGGPPDTQYF. The DNA for the CDR3 is TGCGCCAGCAGCTTGGGGGCCGGGGGGGGCCCGCCAGATACGCAGTATTTT. The rearrangement links TRBV5-1 to TRBJ2-3, with TRBD2 identical over 8 bases. Germline trimming cut 0 bases from V and 4 bases from J; bases unmatched to any gene: 10. Germline assignment: CDR1 SGHRS and CDR2 YFSETQ. The CDR3 consists of 17 residues.

The gene calls are TRBV5-4 and TRBJ1-2, with unresolved D. Germline CDR1 reads SGHNT; CDR2 reads YYREEE (reference sequence). The CDR3 loop spans 16 amino acids. The V end lost 6 bases, the J end lost 0 bases, and 18 bases lay between the germline ends. The CDR3 coding sequence is TGTGCCAGCACCCGTCCCGAGGTTAGATCTAACTATGGCTACACCTTC. Protein: CASTRPEVRSNYGYTF.

CDR3 sequence (DNA): TGTGCCAGCAGCTCACGGACTAGCGGGAGTGGGGAGCAGTTCTTC. This sequence encodes CASSSRTSGSGEQFF. The gene calls are TRBV7-6 and TRBJ2-1; 13 bases agree with TRBD2. J gave up 10 bases and V 4 bases, and 7 bases lay outside the gene matches. The CDR3 contains 15 residues. Germline CDR1 reads SGHVS; CDR2 reads FNYEAQ. The variable domain in full, completed from reference TRBV7-6 and TRBJ2-1, reads GAGVSQSPRYKVTKRGQDVALRCDPISGHVSLYWYRQALGQGPEFLTYFNYEAQQDKSGLPNDRFSAERPEGSISTLTIQRTEQRDSAMYRCASSSRTSGSGEQFFGPGTRLTVL.

The chain links TRBV28 to TRBJ2-7; TRBD1 is a possible D gene (6 bases). CDR1 and CDR2 from the germline V gene are MDHEN and SYDVKM. This CDR3 contains 11 residues. The V end lost 6 bases, the J end lost 3 bases, and 6 bases lay between the germline ends. CDR3 in DNA: TGTGCCAGCAGAGGGGGCTACGAGCAGTACTTC. It codes for CASRGGYEQYF.

This chain joins TRBV11-2 and TRBJ2-1; D is undetermined. V was cut by 5 bases and J by 13 bases, with 15 bases left in between. CDR1 is SGHAT and CDR2 is FQNNGV in the germline V gene. The CDR3 runs 12 residues. The CDR3 bases are TGTGCCAGCAGCAGCCTCGCTAGAGATCAGTTCTTC. This gives the protein CASSSLARDQFF. The complete variable domain, with remaining parts taken from reference TRBV11-2 and TRBJ2-1, reads EAGVAQSPRYKIIEKRQSVAFWCNPISGHATLYWYQQILGQGPKLLIQFQNNGVVDDSQLPKDRFSAERLKGVDSTLKIQPAKLEDSAVYLCASSSLARDQFFGPGTRLTVL.

The chain has TRBV5-1 and TRBJ2-5; 10 nucleotides match TRBD2. The CDR3 runs 16 residues. V trimming: 3 bases; J trimming: 4 bases; junction bases outside the gene matches: 9. The germline gives CDR1 SGHRS, CDR2 YFSETQ. CDR3 DNA sequence: TGCGCCAGCAGCTCGGGTAGCGGGAGGACCCGAGAGACCCAGTACTTC. It is translated as CASSSGSGRTRETQYF.

The chain has TRBV3-1 (or the pseudogene TRBV3-2) and TRBJ1-5; possibly TRBD1 for D (6 bases). CDR1 and CDR2 from the germline V gene are LGHDT and YNNKEL (reference sequence). Trimming left V 3 bases short and J 6 bases short, with 12 bases between. This CDR3 contains 14 residues. DNA for the CDR3: TGTGCCAGCAGCCACAGCCAGGGGAGTCAGCCCCAGCATTTT. It encodes CASSHSQGSQPQHF.

V gene TRBV5-8 combines with J gene TRBJ2-5; 9 nucleotides agree with TRBD1. CDR3 length equals 15 residues. CDR1 and CDR2 (germline): SGHTS, YDEGEE. The V and J ends lost 4 bases and 5 bases, in that order; junction bases with no gene match: 9. CDR3 coding DNA: TGTGCCAGCAGCCCGGGACAGGGCCTCCAGGAGACCCAGTACTTC. The encoded protein is CASSPGQGLQETQYF.

J is TRBJ2-7 and V is TRBV28, with D perhaps matching TRBD2 (5 bases). Deletions cut 2 bases from V and 3 bases from J, with 5 bases between. The CDR3 is 12 amino acids. CDR1 is MDHEN, CDR2 SYDVKM, per germline. In DNA form, the CDR3 reads TGTGCCAGCAGTTTAGACTACTACGAGCAGTACTTC. It codes for CASSLDYYEQYF. Supplemented by reference TRBV28 and TRBJ2-7, the full variable domain reads DVKVTQSSRYLVKRTGEKVFLECVQDMDHENMFWYRQDPGLGLRLIYFSYDVKMKEKGDIPEGYSVSREKKERFSLILESASTNQTSMYLCASSLDYYEQYFGPGTRLTVT.